The 4 T cell receptor beta chains given below trace back to one sample, sequenced in a study of blood T cells in healthy people across ages. Then a second PCR, running about 7 to 11 cycles, was carried out with a sample-barcoded 5' primer and a J-beta primer mix. TCRdb reanalysed the 5' RACE reads using MiXCR and keeps one entry per CDR3 protein. This sample yields more than 700,000 distinct CDR3 sequences, of which about 45% are seen a single time; 15% to 20% belongs to the top ten. The sample comprised blood. The receptors come from a man at least 80 years old in good health.

The chain recombines TRBV12-3 or TRBV12-4 with TRBJ2-6; 9 bases match TRBD1. This CDR3 region has 17 residues. The V and J ends lost 4 bases and 0 bases, in that order; junction bases with no gene match: 4. The CDR3 spells CASSWGQGLSGANVLTF. In DNA form, the CDR3 reads TGTGCCAGCAGTTGGGGACAGGGACTCTCTGGGGCCAACGTCCTGACTTTC.

This clonotype occurred once. The chain carries TRBV29-1 and TRBJ2-1; TRBD2 aligns across 8 bases. Germline CDR1 and CDR2: SQVTM and ANQGSEA. Germline trimming cut 3 bases from V and 2 bases from J; bases unmatched to any gene: 3. The CDR3 totals 14 residues. The CDR3: CSVDVLAAYNEQFF. As DNA, the CDR3 is TGCAGCGTTGACGTACTAGCGGCCTACAATGAGCAGTTCTTC.

V usage is TRBV28 and J usage is TRBJ2-3, with D possibly being TRBD1 (5 bases). V was shortened by 7 bases and J by 1 base, with 15 bases between the two germline ends. Germline lookup yields CDR1 MDHEN and CDR2 SYDVKM. The CDR3 has 15 amino acids. CDR3 coding DNA: TGTGCCAGCATCCCCGGCGGCAGGGGCACAGATACGCAGTATTTT. The encoded protein is CASIPGGRGTDTQYF. The full variable domain, its missing parts supplied by reference TRBV28 and TRBJ2-3, is DVKVTQSSRYLVKRTGEKVFLECVQDMDHENMFWYRQDPGLGLRLIYFSYDVKMKEKGDIPEGYSVSREKKERFSLILESASTNQTSMYLCASIPGGRGTDTQYFGPGTRLTVL.

This clonotype was recorded a few times. The chain links TRBV12-3 or TRBV12-4 to TRBJ1-1; TRBD1 might be the D (5 bases). The CDR3 has 13 amino acids. Trimming pared 6 bases from V and 5 bases from J, leaving 13 bases between. The CDR3 DNA sequence: TGTGCCAGCAGCCCGAACTCAGGGACTGAAGCTTTCTTT. It translates to CASSPNSGTEAFF.